Detailed here is one TCR beta chain. It was with 60 Vbeta and 13 Jbeta primers that the PCR ran. Some clones are missing from TCRdb's copy, which holds only in-frame ones; the method was immunoSEQ multiplex PCR. The data contain about 220,000 clones, roughly 82% of them singletons. V lost 2 bases, J lost 4 bases, and 14 bases stayed unmatched. The CDR3 runs to 18 residues. CDR1 is SGHVS and CDR2 is FQNEAQ in the germline V gene. This sample was included in a study of cytomegalovirus exposure and HLA in healthy donors. This rearrangement joins TRBV7-8 to TRBJ2-1; 7 nucleotides align to TRBD2. This receptor was obtained from a woman aged 40-49 years in good health and CMV-seropositive. The sequenced material came from PBMCs. CDR3 sequence: CASSLIARASGIYNEQFF. The CDR3 DNA sequence: TGTGCCAGCAGCTTAATTGCGAGGGCTAGCGGAATATACAATGAGCAGTTCTTC.